The 14 T cell receptor beta chains in this list originate from one sample, sequenced in a study of tumor-infiltrating lymphocytes in oesophageal squamous cell carcinoma. Each CDR3 protein is one row after TCRdb ran MiXCR on the PCR reads. The table lists about 21,000 distinct CDR3 sequences, about two fifths of them singletons. The sample was esophageal tumor tissue. The receptors were sampled from a male donor with esophageal squamous cell carcinoma.

This clonotype showed up just a few times. The J gene is TRBJ2-2, the V gene TRBV3-2; TRBD1, the table's D call, lacks a check against the DNA. TRBV3-2 is deemed a pseudogene. This CDR3 region has 16 residues. CDR3 sequence (DNA): TGTGCCAGCAGCTTCCGGGACAGGGTATTGACCGGGGAGCTGTTTTTT. It specifies CASSFRDRVLTGELFF.

Notes on this clonotype: A read error is likely, as this CDR3 ends without the conserved phenylalanine or tryptophan. Because the CDR3's place on the DNA is in doubt, the DNA is left out and the CDR3 is given as listed by TCRdb. The chain has TRBV5-4 and TRBJ2-5; no check of the table's D call, TRBD1, against the DNA was made. Ends included, the CDR3 has 16 residues. Germline V gene lookup returns CDR1 SGHNT and CDR2 YYREEE (reference sequence). The CDR3 is CASSLNRGAYGYTFGS.

This clonotype qualifies as medium-sized. Germline and junction disagree at one end, which may indicate a read error. The gene calls are TRBV7-7 and TRBJ2-2; no definite D call. The germline V gene has CDR1 SSHAT and CDR2 FNYEAQ (reference sequence). The CDR3 loop spans 12 amino acids. CDR3 nucleotide sequence: TGTGCTAGCAGTCTTCCCCCCGGGGAGCTGTTTTTT. Translated: CASSLPPGELFF.

The sample holds many counts of this clonotype. V usage is TRBV12-3 or TRBV12-4 and J usage is TRBJ1-5; D is uncertain. With 2 bases removed from V and 6 bases from J, the gap between germline ends came to 5 bases. This CDR3 comprises 12 residues. This CDR3 is CASSLRTQPQHF. The CDR3 DNA reads as TGTGCCAGCAGTTTAAGGACTCAGCCCCAGCATTTT.

This chain connects TRBV7-2 to TRBJ2-6; D uncertain. The germline CDR1 and CDR2 sequences are SGHTA and FQGNSA. The CDR3 runs to 17 residues. V was pared by 1 base and J by 0 bases, with 10 bases between. CDR3 coding DNA: TGTGCCAGCAGCTTAGACAAGGGAAACTCTGGGGCCAACGTCCTGACTTTC. The encoded protein is CASSLDKGNSGANVLTF.

This clonotype was seen repeatedly, ten times or more. This chain uses TRBV6-1 with TRBJ2-7, with 11 nucleotides matching TRBD2. The CDR3 contains 16 residues. Trimming cost V 5 bases and J 7 bases; bases outside gene matches: 13. Germline V lookup: CDR1 MNHNS, CDR2 SASEGT. The CDR3 reads CASSSAGLAANNEQYF. Written as DNA, the CDR3 is TGTGCCAGCAGTTCCGCGGGACTAGCGGCTAACAATGAGCAGTACTTC.

The J gene is TRBJ1-3, the V gene TRBV18; D perhaps matches TRBD1 (6 bases). With 0 bases removed from V and 11 bases from J, the gap between germline ends came to 8 bases. Per germline, CDR1 KGHSH and CDR2 LQKENI. The CDR3 extends over 12 amino acids. This chain's CDR3 is CASSPPSGAIYF. CDR3 coding DNA: TGTGCCAGCTCACCACCGTCAGGGGCCATATATTTT.

The CDR3 sequence is CASSSATNTIQYF. DNA of the CDR3: TGTGCCAGCAGCTCTGCTACTAATACCATACAGTACTTC. The chain links TRBV7-3 to TRBJ2-4; D is undetermined. Germline V CDR1 and CDR2: SGHTA, FQGTGA. The CDR3 sequence is 13 residues long. The V and J ends lost 4 bases and 13 bases respectively, with 17 bases between them.

As regards this clonotype: As the CDR3 is not closed by the conserved phenylalanine or tryptophan, this likely results from a read error. The DNA is left out, because the CDR3 cannot be placed on it with certainty; the CDR3 is given as TCRdb lists it. This chain uses TRBV24-1 with TRBJ2-6; TRBD1 is the table's D call, not checked against the DNA. The CDR3 is made up of 12 amino acids, end residues included. In germline, CDR1 is KGHDR, CDR2 SFDVKD. The CDR3 is CATSPETQYFGA.

There are a few counts of this clonotype. Compared with germline, one end of the junction differs, possibly owing to a read error. V is TRBV4-1 and J is TRBJ2-7; tentatively, D is TRBD1 or TRBD2 (7 bases each). CDR1 and CDR2 from the germline V gene are MGHRA and YSYEKL. This CDR3 region has 15 residues. The CDR3: CASSPLGGGGNEQYF. Written as DNA, the CDR3 is TGCGCCAGCAGCCCCCTGGGAGGGGGCGGGAATGAGCAGTACTTT.

This clonotype was observed many times. This chain connects TRBV19 to TRBJ2-4; a possible D gene is TRBD2 (6 bases). Per germline, CDR1 LNHDA and CDR2 SQIVND (reference sequence). The ends were cut back, 5 bases at V and 9 bases at J, with 17 bases in the middle. The CDR3 runs to 14 residues. CDR3 coding DNA: TGTGCCAGTAGTGCCTCGGGAGTTCCATCCATTCAGTACTTC. Protein: CASSASGVPSIQYF.

The chain employs TRBV7-6 and TRBJ2-5; TRBD2 might be the D (6 bases). The J call may be incorrect, as the DNA end agrees better with TRBJ2-1. Germline loops: CDR1 SGHVS, CDR2 FNYEAQ. CDR3 length: 12 amino acids. The CDR3 is CASSPSGERQFF. CDR3 bases: TGTGCCAGCAGCCCTTCGGGAGAAAGGCAGTTCTTC.

This clonotype was counted ten times or more. V usage is TRBV27 and J usage is TRBJ2-3, with D possibly matching TRBD2 (6 bases). Germline-derived CDR1 and CDR2 are MNHEY and SMNVEV (reference sequence). V was pared by 2 bases and J by 2 bases, with 11 bases between. This CDR3 has 15 residues. The CDR3 region is CASSLKAGTTDTQYF. Written as DNA, the CDR3 is TGTGCCAGCAGTTTAAAGGCGGGGACCACAGATACGCAGTATTTT.

This clonotype occurred many times. The genes are TRBV7-9 and TRBJ2-7; 7 nucleotides match TRBD1. After removal of 5 bases from V and 6 bases from J, the junction contained 7 bases not matched to a gene. The germline CDR1 and CDR2 sequences are SEHNR and FQNEAQ (reference sequence). The CDR3 extends over 13 amino acids. The CDR3 DNA follows: TGTGCCAGCAGCCCTAGGGGGACAGTCGAGCAGTACTTC. It translates to CASSPRGTVEQYF.